This T cell receptor (beta chain) comes out of a study of T cell changes during pregnancy in multiple sclerosis. Libraries were prepared by immunoSEQ multiplex PCR; TCRdb keeps only in-frame clonotypes and omits some of them. The table lists 85,000 to 100,000 clones, approximately 95% of them singletons, with 0.99% in the top ten. The V gene's germline CDR1 is SGHNT and CDR2 YYREEE (reference sequence). V shed 9 bases and J shed 0 bases, with 15 bases lying between them. This CDR3 region has 15 residues. This receptor was taken from a female donor with multiple sclerosis, enrolled in a pregnancy study. This rearrangement joins TRBV5-4 to TRBJ1-4; D unresolved. This specimen was peripheral blood, taken after pregnancy. The CDR3 sequence is CANPETPTTNEKLFF. The DNA of the CDR3 is TGTGCCAATCCGGAGACTCCGACAACTAATGAAAAACTGTTTTTT.